A single sample gave rise to the 20 T cell receptor beta chains below, sequenced in a study of blood T cell repertoires in COVID-19. The repertoire was sequenced with immunoSEQ multiplex PCR; TCRdb's copy has only in-frame clones and lacks some. The sample holds fewer than 500,000 clones, roughly 85% seen once. The material sequenced was peripheral blood. Receptors originate from a woman in her thirties with active or convalescent COVID-19.

V usage is TRBV7-2 and J usage is TRBJ1-5; 10 positions agree with TRBD1. With 5 bases clipped from V and 2 bases from J, the junction kept 9 bases outside the gene matches. The CDR3 totals 17 residues. CDR1 SGHTA and CDR2 FQGNSA come from the germline V gene. The CDR3 region is CASSHRDRGPGNQPQHF. Written as DNA, the CDR3 is TGTGCCAGCAGCCACCGGGACAGGGGTCCCGGCAATCAGCCCCAGCATTTT.

The V and J genes are TRBV5-1 and TRBJ2-7; the D gene is possibly TRBD2 (6 bases). Trimming took 4 bases from V and 3 from J, leaving 11 bases between them. Germline CDR1 reads SGHRS; CDR2 reads YFSETQ. The CDR3 sequence is 13 residues long. The CDR3 spells CASSLGGDYEQYF. DNA of the CDR3: TGCGCCAGCAGCCTTGGAGGGGACTACGAGCAGTACTTC.

In nucleotides, the CDR3 is TGTGCCAGCAGTGTCCCTGTCTGGGGGCAGGACGGGGAGCTGTTTTTT. Translating gives CASSVPVWGQDGELFF. V gene TRBV27 combines with J gene TRBJ2-2, with D perhaps TRBD1 (6 bases). V gave up 5 bases and J gave up 7 bases, with 20 bases separating them. The CDR3 is 16 amino acids. Germline CDR1 reads MNHEY; CDR2 reads SMNVEV (reference sequence).

The chain combines TRBV6-5 with TRBJ2-3; no firm D call. The CDR3 contains 15 residues. Trimming shortened V by 2 bases and J by 2 bases, and 11 bases separated the two germline ends. CDR1 is MNHEY and CDR2 is SVGAGI in the germline V gene. The CDR3 DNA reads TGTGCCAGCAGTTACAATAATCAGAACACAGATACGCAGTATTTT. Amino acids: CASSYNNQNTDTQYF.

This clone appeared a single time. This chain joins TRBV19 and TRBJ2-3; no firm D call. Between the trimmed V and J ends, which lost 11 bases and 2 bases, there was a span of 11 bases. Germline V CDR1 and CDR2: LNHDA, SQIVND (reference sequence). This CDR3 comprises 12 residues. CDR3 sequence reads: CASGVSTDTQYF. For the CDR3, the DNA is TGTGCCTCGGGTGTATCCACAGATACGCAGTATTTT. Based on the CDR3 plus reference TRBV19 and TRBJ2-3, the full variable domain is DGGITQSPKYLFRKEGQNVTLSCEQNLNHDAMYWYRQDPGQGLRLIYYSQIVNDFQKGDIAEGYSVSREKKESFPLTVTSAQKNPTAFYLCASGVSTDTQYFGPGTRLTVL.

The V gene is TRBV10-3, the J gene TRBJ1-5; TRBD1 might be the D (5 bases). V lost 3 bases and J lost 3, with 12 bases in between. The CDR3 spans 15 residues. Germline CDR1 ENHRY, CDR2 SYGVKD. The CDR3 region is CAISDQGRDNQPQHF. The CDR3 DNA is TGTGCCATCAGTGACCAGGGAAGGGACAATCAGCCCCAGCATTTT.

The CDR3 sequence: CASSLAETGGRSEAFF. The CDR3 nucleotides read TGCGCCAGCAGCTTGGCGGAGACAGGGGGGAGGTCTGAAGCTTTCTTT. This rearrangement joins TRBV5-1 to TRBJ1-1, with TRBD1 matching 9 bases. The germline V gene encodes CDR1 SGHRS and CDR2 YFSETQ. V gave up 0 bases and J gave up 6 bases; unmatched junction bases: 9. This CDR3 has 16 amino acids.

The chain has TRBV19 and TRBJ2-1; D call uncertain. The germline gives CDR1 LNHDA, CDR2 SQIVND (reference sequence). The V end lost 4 bases, the J end lost 0 bases, and 16 bases lay between the germline ends. This CDR3 has 17 residues. The CDR3 DNA sequence: TGTGCCAGTAGTACCCGGTGGGTCGGCGGCTCCTACAATGAGCAGTTCTTC. This translates into CASSTRWVGGSYNEQFF.

Worth noting for this clone: Other DNA sequences within the sample encode an identical CDR3. The rearrangement joins TRBV5-1 to TRBJ2-5; the match to TRBD2 covers 9 bases. The germline V gene encodes CDR1 SGHRS and CDR2 YFSETQ. V was clipped by 0 bases and J by 5 bases; unmatched bases: 2. This CDR3 contains 14 residues. The CDR3 region is CASSLGGGAETQYF. The CDR3 coding sequence is TGCGCCAGCAGCTTGGGCGGGGGGGCGGAGACCCAGTACTTC.

This chain uses TRBV10-3 with TRBJ2-1; D gene unclear. Germline CDR1 reads ENHRY; CDR2 reads SYGVKD. The CDR3 runs to 16 residues. The germline V and J ends were trimmed by 6 bases and 0 bases, with 15 bases remaining between them. Written as DNA, the CDR3 is TGTGCCATCAGCCTTAGGCAGGTGAGCTCCTACAATGAGCAGTTCTTC. Encoded protein: CAISLRQVSSYNEQFF.

The sample holds many counts of this clone. This CDR3 is CASSTGAAGGRTDTQYF. The CDR3 nucleotides are TGTGCCAGCAGCACCGGGGCGGCGGGAGGTCGAACAGATACGCAGTATTTT. The V gene is TRBV5-4, the J gene TRBJ2-3; 8 nucleotides agree with TRBD2. This CDR3 region has 17 residues. In germline, CDR1 is SGHNT, CDR2 YYREEE (reference sequence). V lost 4 bases to trimming and J lost 3 bases; unmatched junction nucleotides: 13.

This rearrangement joins TRBV3-1 (or the pseudogene TRBV3-2) to TRBJ1-1; D is uncertain. This CDR3 contains 14 residues. The germline V gene encodes CDR1 LGHDT and CDR2 YNNKEL (reference sequence). V was shortened by 1 base and J by 10 bases, with 16 bases between the two germline ends. CDR3 in amino acids: CASSQASGERRAFF. The DNA for the CDR3 is TGTGCCAGCAGCCAAGCGTCAGGTGAACGAAGAGCTTTCTTT.

The rearrangement joins TRBV19 to TRBJ1-2, with D possibly TRBD1 on 6 matching bases. Trimming shortened V by 4 bases and J by 2 bases, and 14 bases separated the two germline ends. CDR1 LNHDA and CDR2 SQIVND come from the germline V gene (reference sequence). The CDR3 contains 15 residues. DNA of the CDR3: TGTGCCAGTAGTAGCCACTCAGGGGAGAACTATGGCTACACCTTC. It translates to CASSSHSGENYGYTF.

This clone has only one observation. The rearrangement links TRBV2 to TRBJ1-5; D is perhaps TRBD1 (6 bases). The CDR3 consists of 15 residues. CDR1 is SNHLY, CDR2 FYNNEI, per germline. V was clipped by 6 bases and J by 5 bases, with 17 bases between them. The CDR3 sequence: CASSFWGRTDQPQHF. CDR3 bases: TGTGCCAGCAGCTTTTGGGGGCGGACAGATCAGCCCCAGCATTTT.

The gene calls are TRBV12-5 and TRBJ1-1; 9 bases agree with TRBD1. Germline loops: CDR1 LGHNT, CDR2 FRNRAP. The ends lost 2 bases at V and 3 bases at J; junction bases unmatched: 7. The CDR3 covers 16 residues. The CDR3 DNA sequence: TGTGCTAGTGGTTTGACTCCGGGACAGGGACACACTGAAGCTTTCTTT. Its translation is CASGLTPGQGHTEAFF. The variable domain in full, completed from reference TRBV12-5 and TRBJ1-1, reads DARVTQTPRHKVTEMGQEVTMRCQPILGHNTVFWYRQTMMQGLELLAYFRNRAPLDDSGMPKDRFSAEMPDATLATLKIQPSEPRDSAVYFCASGLTPGQGHTEAFFGQGTRLTVV.

The chain joins TRBV5-1 to TRBJ2-3, with TRBD2 identical over 9 bases. This CDR3 is built from 19 residues. The V gene end was trimmed by 0 bases and the J gene end by 1 base; junction bases not matched to a gene: 12. Germline V CDR1 and CDR2: SGHRS, YFSETQ. The CDR3 DNA reads TGCGCCAGCAGCTTGGCCGTATCGGGACTAGCTTTAGGCACAGATACGCAGTATTTT. This gives the protein CASSLAVSGLALGTDTQYF.

The chain carries TRBV21-1 and TRBJ1-5. TRBV21-1 is annotated as a pseudogene. This CDR3 comprises 16 residues. CDR3 coding DNA: TGTGCCAGCAGCAAAGTCGATTGGAGAAGCAATCAGCCCCAGCATTTT. It yields the protein CASSKVDWRSNQPQHF.

This clone was picked up one time. The chain joins TRBV4-2 to TRBJ1-2; D gene ambiguous. The germline V gene encodes CDR1 LGHNA and CDR2 YNFKEQ. V was clipped by 2 bases and J by 2 bases, with 15 bases between them. The CDR3 runs to 16 residues. The CDR3 reads CASSQPSSRENYGYTF. CDR3 nucleotide sequence: TGTGCCAGCAGCCAACCCTCCTCGAGGGAAAACTATGGCTACACCTTC.

The CDR3 region has the DNA TGTGCCAGCAGCATCGGGACTTTCAACACCGGGGAGCTGTTTTTT. Encoded protein: CASSIGTFNTGELFF. This sequence joins TRBV5-4 and TRBJ2-2; D possibly corresponds to TRBD2 (6 bases). V shed 4 bases and J shed 2 bases, with 12 bases lying between them. Germline V lookup: CDR1 SGHNT, CDR2 YYREEE (reference sequence). This CDR3 is 15 amino acids long.

This chain links TRBV7-8 with TRBJ2-7, with 8 bases identical to TRBD1. V lost 5 bases, J lost 4 bases, and 13 bases stayed unmatched. The CDR3 loop spans 16 amino acids. The germline V gene has CDR1 SGHVS and CDR2 FQNEAQ. In nucleotides, the CDR3 is TGTGCCAGCAGCACACTCCGGGACAGGATTCAATACGAGCAGTACTTC. Its translation is CASSTLRDRIQYEQYF.